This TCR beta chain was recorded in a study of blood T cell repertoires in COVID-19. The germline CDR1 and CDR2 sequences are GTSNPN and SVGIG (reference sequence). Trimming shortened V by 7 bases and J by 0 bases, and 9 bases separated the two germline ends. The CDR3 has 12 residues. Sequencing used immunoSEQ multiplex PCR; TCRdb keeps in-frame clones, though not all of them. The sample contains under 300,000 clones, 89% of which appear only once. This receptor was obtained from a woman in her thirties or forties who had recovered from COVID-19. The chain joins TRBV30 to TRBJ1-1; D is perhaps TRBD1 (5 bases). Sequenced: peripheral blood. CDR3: CASGRLNTEAFF. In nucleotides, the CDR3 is TGTGCCTCGGGACGGTTGAACACTGAAGCTTTCTTT.